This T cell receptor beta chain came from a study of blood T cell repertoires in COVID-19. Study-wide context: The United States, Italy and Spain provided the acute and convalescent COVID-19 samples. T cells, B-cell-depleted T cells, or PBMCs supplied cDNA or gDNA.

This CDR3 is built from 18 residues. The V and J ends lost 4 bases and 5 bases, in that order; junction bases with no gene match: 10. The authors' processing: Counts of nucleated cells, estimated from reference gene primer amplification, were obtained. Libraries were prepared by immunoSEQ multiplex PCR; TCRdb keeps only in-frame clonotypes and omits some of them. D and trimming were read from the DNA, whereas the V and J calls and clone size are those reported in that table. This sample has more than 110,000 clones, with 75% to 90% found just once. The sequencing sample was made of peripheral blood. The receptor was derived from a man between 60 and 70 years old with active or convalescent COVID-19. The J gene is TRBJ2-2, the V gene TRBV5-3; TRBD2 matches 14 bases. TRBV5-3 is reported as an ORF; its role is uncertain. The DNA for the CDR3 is TGTGCCAGAAGCGGCGGACTAGCGGGGGGTCCAACTACCGGGGAGCTGTTTTTT. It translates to CARSGGLAGGPTTGELFF.